This is a list of T cell receptor beta chains from one sample in a study of cytomegalovirus exposure and HLA in healthy donors. Clones were sequenced by immunoSEQ multiplex PCR, and TCRdb holds only the in-frame ones, with some missing. The sample carries more than 30,000 clones, about 70% recorded once. The sequenced sample was PBMCs. The receptors originated from a man aged 35 to 55 in good health and CMV-seropositive. Each CDR3 is given with its conserved first and last residue. Each record gives: clone size, J gene, D gene, V gene, CDR3 DNA, CDR3 protein. The D gene is left open where the match is weak. Size tells how often a clone was seen (once, few, many) or the class of an expanded clone, and some rows leave it out.

NA TRBJ1-1 TRBD1 TRBV6-4 TGTGCCAGCAGTGTCGGACAGGGAACTGAAGCTTTCTTT CASSVGQGTEAFF
NA TRBJ2-7 NA TRBV7-8 TGTGCCAGCAGCTTAGGAGTGGGGCCCTCCTACGAGCAGTACTTC CASSLGVGPSYEQYF
NA TRBJ1-1 TRBD1 TRBV7-9 TGTGCCAGCAGCTTACGACAGGGGAAGACGAACACTGAAGCTTTCTTT CASSLRQGKTNTEAFF
NA TRBJ1-1 TRBD1 TRBV4-1 TGCGCCAGCAGCCAAGAGGGACAGGGAAGGAACACTGAAGCTTTCTTT CASSQEGQGRNTEAFF
NA TRBJ1-1 TRBD1 TRBV11-2 TGTGCCAGCAGCTTGGGACAGTCGCTCTTTGTGAACACTGAAGCTTTCTTT CASSLGQSLFVNTEAFF
NA TRBJ1-4 NA TRBV7-9 TGTGCCAGCAGCTCGGGAGCAGTTTATAATGAAAAACTGTTTTTT CASSSGAVYNEKLFF
NA TRBJ2-7 TRBD2 TRBV5-1 TGCGCCAGCAGCCCGGAGCGGGGGTACGAGCAGTACTTC CASSPERGYEQYF
few TRBJ1-1 NA TRBV28 TGTGCCAGCAGCACCGGGTGGACTGAAGCTTTCTTT CASSTGWTEAFF
medium-sized TRBJ1-5 NA TRBV19 TGTGCCAGTAGTATAGACTACAGCGGGGGGAATCAGCCCCAGCATTTT CASSIDYSGGNQPQHF
NA TRBJ2-3 NA TRBV2 TGTGCCAGCAGTGAAGGACCCGGGGGAGATACGCAGTATTTT CASSEGPGGDTQYF
NA TRBJ2-2 TRBD1 TRBV6-5 TGTGCCAGCAGCGACAGGGGGAGAACCGGGGAGCTGTTTTTT CASSDRGRTGELFF
NA TRBJ2-7 NA TRBV23-1 TGCGCCAGCAGTCGAACTGACAGCCACTCCTACGAGCAGTACTTC CASSRTDSHSYEQYF
few TRBJ2-2 NA TRBV6-1 TGTGCCAGCAGTGATTTGACGGGGAACACCGGGGAGCTGTTTTTT CASSDLTGNTGELFF
NA TRBJ2-7 TRBD1 TRBV10-3 TGTGCCATCAGTTTGGGACAGGGGGCTTACGAGCAGTACTTC CAISLGQGAYEQYF
few TRBJ1-1 NA TRBV18 TGTGCCAGCTCACCAACGGGCCGCGGGGTGAACACTGAAGCTTTCTTT CASSPTGRGVNTEAFF
once TRBJ2-7 TRBD1 TRBV2 TGTGCCAGCAGTGCCGCGACAGGGGGGAGCTACGAGCAGTACTTC CASSAATGGSYEQYF